Here is one TCR beta chain with its context. Its antigen remains unknown. Losses at the gene ends were 2 bases for V and 0 bases for J; bases not matched to a gene: 7. Germline CDR1 KGHDR, CDR2 SFDVKD. CDR3 length equals 19 residues. TCRdb independently ran MiXCR on the 5' RACE reads; one entry per CDR3 protein. The sample lists a few hundred thousand distinct CDR3 sequences, approximately 15% occurring once. This sample stems from a study of T-cell memory formation after mild COVID-19. Study findings and constraints: Contracting clones localized mainly to CM and EM when CD4+ and mainly to EMRA when CD8+.

The origin of this receptor is a man between 18 and 29 years old who had mild COVID-19 (a few samples of this study predate the infection). Cell type and time point are not known. Input material: PBMCs or a T cell subset sorted from them (not recorded which). The V call is TRBV24-1, the J call TRBJ2-6; 9 nucleotides agree with TRBD1. CDR3: CATSDSRDREGSGANVLTF. In DNA, the CDR3 is TGTGCCACCAGTGATTCCCGGGACAGGGAGGGCTCTGGGGCCAACGTCCTGACTTTC.